Listed below are T cell receptor beta chains from one sample, sequenced in a study of early T cells in non-severe SARS-CoV-2 infection. TCRdb reprocessed the 5' RACE reads with MiXCR, giving one entry per CDR3 protein. The sample records around 99,000 distinct CDR3 sequences, roughly 15% being singletons. The sample was whole blood, taken at baseline. The receptors stem from an adult who was a healthcare worker with PCR-confirmed SARS-CoV-2 infection or an uninfected control (not recorded which). Both conserved end residues are part of each CDR3.

v_call: TRBV9
j_call: TRBJ2-5
cdr3_aa: CASSVGQGWETQYF

v_call: TRBV18
j_call: TRBJ2-1
cdr3_aa: CASSPGQGNGIEQFF

v_call: TRBV12-3/TRBV12-4
j_call: TRBJ1-2
cdr3_aa: CASSLGQGEGYTF

v_call: TRBV7-8
j_call: TRBJ2-5
cdr3_aa: CASRQTMGQETQYF

v_call: TRBV20-1
j_call: TRBJ2-7
cdr3_aa: CSASTRDESSYEQYF

v_call: TRBV20-1
j_call: TRBJ2-7
cdr3_aa: CSARSRDRAYEQYF

v_call: TRBV20-1
j_call: TRBJ2-1
cdr3_aa: CSARAGRNEQFF

v_call: TRBV6-5
j_call: TRBJ2-3
cdr3_aa: CANRPRDSSYGTDTQYF

v_call: TRBV7-3
j_call: TRBJ2-7
cdr3_aa: CASSFNGTRDYEQYF

v_call: TRBV12-3/TRBV12-4
j_call: TRBJ1-4
cdr3_aa: CATTPGQRGEKLFF

v_call: TRBV29-1
j_call: TRBJ1-6
cdr3_aa: CSADGESSYNSPLHF